This T cell receptor beta chain was sequenced for a study of blood T cell repertoires in COVID-19. Looking at the study overall: Sources were T cells, B-cell-depleted T cells, or PBMCs; the material itself was cDNA or gDNA.

Generated by immunoSEQ multiplex PCR, the TCRdb table keeps only in-frame clones and is missing some. The sample includes 45,000 or so clones, roughly 84% of them seen just once. V was pared by 6 bases and J by 9 bases, with 14 bases between. The germline V gene encodes CDR1 DFQATT and CDR2 SNEGSKA (reference sequence). The CDR3 sequence is 11 residues long. This chain links TRBV20-1 with TRBJ1-1; tentative D call: TRBD1 (6 bases). The specimen sequenced was peripheral blood. The source of this sequence is a woman in her 70s with acute or convalescent COVID-19. CDR3: CSATPDRKAFF. The CDR3, as DNA: TGCAGTGCGACCCCGGACAGAAAAGCTTTCTTT.